This note documents a single T cell receptor beta chain sequence. What it binds is unknown. The sample originates from a study of T cell responses to AZD1222 COVID-19 vaccine. Study-level points and caveats: Spike regions recognized by vaccine-associated CD4 TCRs spanned the protein, led by 160-218 and 743-854. Clonal diversity may have been underestimated, and the donors were mostly white British, with more females than males.

Some clones are missing from TCRdb's copy, which holds only in-frame ones; the method was immunoSEQ multiplex PCR. The data show around 120,000 clones, about 82% seen once. Trimming removed 4 bases from V and 1 base from J, with 13 bases in between. The CDR3 consists of 16 residues. Germline CDR1 is SEHNR and CDR2 is FQNEAQ (reference sequence). Pooled in the analysis were second doses at about 4 or about 12 weeks. The J gene is TRBJ1-4, the V gene TRBV7-9; D is unresolved. The clonotype comes from an adult who received the AZD1222 COVID-19 vaccine. The sequences come from peripheral blood, collected 28 days after the second AZD1222 dose. The CDR3 sequence: CASSSPWSETNEKLFF. As DNA, the CDR3 is TGTGCCAGCAGCTCGCCCTGGAGTGAAACTAATGAAAAACTGTTTTTT.